This entry features one T cell receptor beta chain sequence. Its antigen is as yet unknown. Germline V gives CDR1 LGHNA, CDR2 YSLEER. This CDR3 region has 16 residues. With V trimmed by 3 bases and J by 2 bases, 4 bases remained unmatched. A deep-level run was used for the assay. Profiled with immunoSEQ multiplex PCR; TCRdb holds only in-frame clones, not every one. This table holds approximately 1,500,000 clones, 98% found once. This entry belongs to a study of shared clonotypes between healthy human individuals. Notes on the study in general: Larger estimated richness was generally recorded for naive subsets relative to memory subsets.

This chain uses TRBV4-3 with TRBJ2-3; 11 nucleotides match TRBD2. Sequenced sample: naive CD4+ T cells sorted from blood. The subset is: CD45RA+ positively selected. The source of this sequence is a man between 25 and 39 years old in good health. CDR3 nucleotides: TGCGCCAGCAGCCAGCGACTAGCGGGATCCACAGATACGCAGTATTTT. This codes for CASSQRLAGSTDTQYF.